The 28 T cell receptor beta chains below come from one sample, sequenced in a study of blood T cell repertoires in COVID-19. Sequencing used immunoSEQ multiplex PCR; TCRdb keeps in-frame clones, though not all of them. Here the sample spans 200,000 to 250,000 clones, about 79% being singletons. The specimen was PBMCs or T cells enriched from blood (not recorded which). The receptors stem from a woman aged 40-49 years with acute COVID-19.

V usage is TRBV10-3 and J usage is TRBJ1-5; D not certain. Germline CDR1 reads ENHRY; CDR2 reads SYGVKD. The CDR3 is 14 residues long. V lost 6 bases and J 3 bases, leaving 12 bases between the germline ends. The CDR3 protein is CAIRATGDNQPQHF. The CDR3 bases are TGTGCCATCAGGGCCACGGGAGACAATCAGCCCCAGCATTTT.

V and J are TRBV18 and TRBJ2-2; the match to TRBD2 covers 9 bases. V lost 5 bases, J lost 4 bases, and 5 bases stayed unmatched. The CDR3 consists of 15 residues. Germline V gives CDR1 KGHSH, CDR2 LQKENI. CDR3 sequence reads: CASSTGLAFTGELFF. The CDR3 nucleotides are TGTGCCAGCTCAACGGGACTAGCTTTCACCGGGGAGCTGTTTTTT.

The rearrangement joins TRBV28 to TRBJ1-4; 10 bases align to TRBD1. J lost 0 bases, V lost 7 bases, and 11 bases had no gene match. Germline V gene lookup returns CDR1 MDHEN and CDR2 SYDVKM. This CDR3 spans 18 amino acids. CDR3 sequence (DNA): TGTGCCAGCACAGGAAGGGACAGGGGACGTGCAACTAATGAAAAACTGTTTTTT. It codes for CASTGRDRGRATNEKLFF.

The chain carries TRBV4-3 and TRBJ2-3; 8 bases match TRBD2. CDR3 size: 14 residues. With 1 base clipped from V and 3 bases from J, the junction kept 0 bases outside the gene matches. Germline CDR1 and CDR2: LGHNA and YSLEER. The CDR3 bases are TGCGCCAGCAGCCAAGCTAGCGGGACAGATACGCAGTATTTT. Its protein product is CASSQASGTDTQYF.

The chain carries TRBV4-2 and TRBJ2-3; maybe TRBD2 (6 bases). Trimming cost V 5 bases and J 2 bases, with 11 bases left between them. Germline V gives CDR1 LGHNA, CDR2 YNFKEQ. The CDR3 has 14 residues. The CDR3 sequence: CASSEAGTTDTQYF. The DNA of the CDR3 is TGTGCCAGCAGCGAGGCGGGGACCACAGATACGCAGTATTTT.

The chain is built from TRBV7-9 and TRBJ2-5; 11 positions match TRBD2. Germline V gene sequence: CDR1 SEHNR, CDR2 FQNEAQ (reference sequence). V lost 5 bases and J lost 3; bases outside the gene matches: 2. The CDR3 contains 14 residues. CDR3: CASSRGLAEETQYF. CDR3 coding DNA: TGTGCCAGCAGCCGGGGACTAGCGGAAGAGACCCAGTACTTC.

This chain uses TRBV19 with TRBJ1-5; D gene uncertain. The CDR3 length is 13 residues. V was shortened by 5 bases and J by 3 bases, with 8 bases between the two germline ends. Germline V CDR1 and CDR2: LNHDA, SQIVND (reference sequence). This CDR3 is CASSFSINQPQHF. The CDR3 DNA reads TGTGCCAGTAGTTTCAGTATCAATCAGCCCCAGCATTTT.

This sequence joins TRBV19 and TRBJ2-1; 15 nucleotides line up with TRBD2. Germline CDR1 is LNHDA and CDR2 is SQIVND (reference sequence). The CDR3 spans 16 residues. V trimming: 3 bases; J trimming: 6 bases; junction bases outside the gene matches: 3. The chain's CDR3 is CASSMGLAGGSNEQFF. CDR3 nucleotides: TGTGCCAGTAGTATGGGACTAGCGGGGGGTAGCAATGAGCAGTTCTTC. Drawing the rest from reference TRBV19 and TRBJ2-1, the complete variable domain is DGGITQSPKYLFRKEGQNVTLSCEQNLNHDAMYWYRQDPGQGLRLIYYSQIVNDFQKGDIAEGYSVSREKKESFPLTVTSAQKNPTAFYLCASSMGLAGGSNEQFFGPGTRLTVL.

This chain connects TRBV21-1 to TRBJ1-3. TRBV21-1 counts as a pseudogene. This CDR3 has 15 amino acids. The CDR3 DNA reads TGTGCCAGCAGCAAAGGGACTTTTAACGGAAACACCATATATTTT. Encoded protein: CASSKGTFNGNTIYF.

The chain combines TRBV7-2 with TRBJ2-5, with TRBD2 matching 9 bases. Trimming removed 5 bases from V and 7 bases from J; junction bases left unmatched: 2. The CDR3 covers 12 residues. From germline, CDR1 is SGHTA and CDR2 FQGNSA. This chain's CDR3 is CASSTAGGTQYF. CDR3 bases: TGTGCCAGCAGCACAGCGGGGGGGACCCAGTACTTC. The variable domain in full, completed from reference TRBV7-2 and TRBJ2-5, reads GAGVSQSPSNKVTEKGKDVELRCDPISGHTALYWYRQSLGQGLEFLIYFQGNSAPDKSGLPSDRFSAERTGGSVSTLTIQRTQQEDSAVYLCASSTAGGTQYFGPGTRLLVL.

The CDR3 nucleotides read TGCGCCAGCAGCCCCGCTAGGGAGCTATCACCCCTCCACTTT. Its translation is CASSPARELSPLHF. V is TRBV4-3 and J is TRBJ1-6; D is uncertain. The CDR3 contains 14 residues. The ends were cut back, 4 bases at V and 10 bases at J, with 14 bases in the middle. CDR1 and CDR2 (germline): LGHNA, YSLEER.

For the CDR3, the DNA is TGTGCCAGCAGCGCCCTCGGGACAGGGGCCCCTAATGAAAAACTGTTTTTT. As protein: CASSALGTGAPNEKLFF. The J gene is TRBJ1-4, the V gene TRBV9, with 10 nucleotides matching TRBD1. The V segment lost 3 bases and the J segment 3 bases; nucleotides outside the gene matches: 8. Germline V CDR1 and CDR2: SGDLS, YYNGEE. There are 17 residues in the CDR3.

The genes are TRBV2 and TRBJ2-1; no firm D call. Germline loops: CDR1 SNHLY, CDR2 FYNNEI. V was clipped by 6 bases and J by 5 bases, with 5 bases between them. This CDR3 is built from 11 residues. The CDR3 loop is CASSLHNEQFF. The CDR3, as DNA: TGTGCCAGCAGCCTCCACAATGAGCAGTTCTTC. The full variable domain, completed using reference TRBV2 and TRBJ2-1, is EPEVTQTPSHQVTQMGQEVILRCVPISNHLYFYWYRQILGQKVEFLVSFYNNEISEKSEIFDDQFSVERPDGSNFTLKIRSTKLEDSAMYFCASSLHNEQFFGPGTRLTVL.

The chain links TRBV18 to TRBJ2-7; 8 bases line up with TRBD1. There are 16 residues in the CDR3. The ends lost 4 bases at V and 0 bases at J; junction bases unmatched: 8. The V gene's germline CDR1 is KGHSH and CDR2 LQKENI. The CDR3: CASSLPRTGSSYEQYF. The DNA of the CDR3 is TGTGCCAGCTCACTACCCCGGACAGGGAGCTCCTACGAGCAGTACTTC.

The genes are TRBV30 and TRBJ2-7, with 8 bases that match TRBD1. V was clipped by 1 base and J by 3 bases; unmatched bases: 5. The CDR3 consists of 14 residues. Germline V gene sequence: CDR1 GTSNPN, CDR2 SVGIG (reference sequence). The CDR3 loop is CAWSGDRGHYEQYF. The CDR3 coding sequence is TGTGCCTGGAGTGGAGACAGGGGCCACTACGAGCAGTACTTC.

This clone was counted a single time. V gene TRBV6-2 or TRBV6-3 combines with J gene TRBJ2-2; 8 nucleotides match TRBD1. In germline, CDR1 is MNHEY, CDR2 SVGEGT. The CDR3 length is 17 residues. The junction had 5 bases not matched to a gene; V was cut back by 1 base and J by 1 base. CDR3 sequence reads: CASSYYGRGRNTGELFF. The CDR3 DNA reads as TGTGCCAGCAGTTACTACGGCAGGGGGCGGAACACCGGGGAGCTGTTTTTT.

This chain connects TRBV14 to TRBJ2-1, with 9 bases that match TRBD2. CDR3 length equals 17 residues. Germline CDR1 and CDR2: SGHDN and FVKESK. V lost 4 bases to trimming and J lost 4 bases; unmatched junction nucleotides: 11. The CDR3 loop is CASSPELRTSAYNEQFF. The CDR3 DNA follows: TGTGCCAGCAGCCCTGAGTTGAGGACTAGCGCATACAATGAGCAGTTCTTC.

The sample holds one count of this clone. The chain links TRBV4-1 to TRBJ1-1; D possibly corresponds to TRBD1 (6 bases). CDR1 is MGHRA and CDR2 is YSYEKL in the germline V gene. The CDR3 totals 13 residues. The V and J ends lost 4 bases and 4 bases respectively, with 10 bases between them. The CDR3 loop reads CASSLGQLTEAFF. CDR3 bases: TGCGCCAGCAGCCTCGGACAGCTCACTGAAGCTTTCTTT.

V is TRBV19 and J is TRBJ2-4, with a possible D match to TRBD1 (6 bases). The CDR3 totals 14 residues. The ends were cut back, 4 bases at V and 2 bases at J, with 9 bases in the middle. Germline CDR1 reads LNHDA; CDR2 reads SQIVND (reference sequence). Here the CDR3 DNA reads TGTGCCAGTAGTACAGGGACATCCAAAAACATTCAGTACTTC. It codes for CASSTGTSKNIQYF.

The CDR3 reads CASSLFGGRDTGELFF. CDR3 coding DNA: TGTGCCAGCAGCTTATTTGGGGGCCGGGACACCGGGGAGCTGTTTTTT. The chain uses TRBV7-3 and TRBJ2-2; TRBD1 might be the D (6 bases). The V gene's germline CDR1 is SGHTA and CDR2 FQGTGA. The CDR3 is 16 residues long. Trimming pared 2 bases from V and 3 bases from J, leaving 13 bases between.

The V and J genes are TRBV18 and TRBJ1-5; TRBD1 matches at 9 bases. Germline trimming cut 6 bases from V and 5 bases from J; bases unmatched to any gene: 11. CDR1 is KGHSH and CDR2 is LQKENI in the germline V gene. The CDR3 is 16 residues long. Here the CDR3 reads CASSQQGQGSHQPQHF. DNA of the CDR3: TGTGCCAGCTCGCAACAGGGACAGGGATCCCATCAGCCCCAGCATTTT.

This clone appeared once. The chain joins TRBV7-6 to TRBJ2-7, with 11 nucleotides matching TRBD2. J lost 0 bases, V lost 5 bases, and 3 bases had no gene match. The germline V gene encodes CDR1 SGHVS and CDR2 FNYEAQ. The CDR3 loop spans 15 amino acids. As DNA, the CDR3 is TGTGCCAGCAGCCCAACTAGCGGGGGCTCCTACGAGCAGTACTTC. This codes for CASSPTSGGSYEQYF.

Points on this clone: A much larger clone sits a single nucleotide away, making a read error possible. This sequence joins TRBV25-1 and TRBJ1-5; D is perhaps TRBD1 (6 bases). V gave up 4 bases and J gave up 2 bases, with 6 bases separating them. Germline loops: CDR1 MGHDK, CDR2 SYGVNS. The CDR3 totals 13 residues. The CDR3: CASSGTGNQPQHF. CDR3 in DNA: TGTGCCAGCAGTGGGACAGGCAATCAGCCCCAGCATTTT.

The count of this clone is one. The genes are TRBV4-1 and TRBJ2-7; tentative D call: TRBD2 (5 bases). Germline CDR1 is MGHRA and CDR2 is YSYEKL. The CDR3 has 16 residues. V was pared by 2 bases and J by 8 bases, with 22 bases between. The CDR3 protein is CASSQQRSGVAFKQYF. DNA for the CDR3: TGCGCCAGCAGCCAACAACGGAGTGGGGTAGCGTTCAAGCAGTACTTC.

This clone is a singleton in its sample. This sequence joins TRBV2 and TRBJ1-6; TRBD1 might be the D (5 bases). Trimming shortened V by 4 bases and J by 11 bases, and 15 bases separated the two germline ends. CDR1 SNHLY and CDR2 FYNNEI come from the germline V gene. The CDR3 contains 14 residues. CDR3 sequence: CASSVEGPRAPLHF. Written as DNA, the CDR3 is TGTGCCAGCAGTGTGGAGGGGCCTAGGGCACCCCTCCACTTT.

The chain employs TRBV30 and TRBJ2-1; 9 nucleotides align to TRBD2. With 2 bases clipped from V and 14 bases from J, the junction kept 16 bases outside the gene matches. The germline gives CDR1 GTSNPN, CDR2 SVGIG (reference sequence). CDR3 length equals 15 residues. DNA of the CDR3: TGTGCCTGGAGTCCTACTAGCGGGCGTATCAATATAAAGTTCTTC. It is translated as CAWSPTSGRINIKFF. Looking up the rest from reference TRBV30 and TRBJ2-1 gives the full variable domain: SQTIHQWPATLVQPVGSPLSLECTVEGTSNPNLYWYRQAAGRGLQLLFYSVGIGQISSEVPQNLSASRPQDRQFILSSKKLLLSDSGFYLCAWSPTSGRINIKFFGPGTRLTVL.

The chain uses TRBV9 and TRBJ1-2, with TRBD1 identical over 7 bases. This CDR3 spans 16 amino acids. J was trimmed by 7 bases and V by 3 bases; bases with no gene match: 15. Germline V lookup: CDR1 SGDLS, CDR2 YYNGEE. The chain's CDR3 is CASSANLRDRDAGYTF. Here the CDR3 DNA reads TGTGCCAGCAGCGCCAATCTCCGAGACAGGGACGCTGGCTACACCTTC.

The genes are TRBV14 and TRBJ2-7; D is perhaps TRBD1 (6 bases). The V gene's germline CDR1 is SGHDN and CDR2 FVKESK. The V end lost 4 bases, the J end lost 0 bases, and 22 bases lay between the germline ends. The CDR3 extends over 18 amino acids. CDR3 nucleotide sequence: TGTGCCAGCAGCCCAGGCCAACTCCTGGACAGAAACTCCTACGAGCAGTACTTC. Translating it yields CASSPGQLLDRNSYEQYF.